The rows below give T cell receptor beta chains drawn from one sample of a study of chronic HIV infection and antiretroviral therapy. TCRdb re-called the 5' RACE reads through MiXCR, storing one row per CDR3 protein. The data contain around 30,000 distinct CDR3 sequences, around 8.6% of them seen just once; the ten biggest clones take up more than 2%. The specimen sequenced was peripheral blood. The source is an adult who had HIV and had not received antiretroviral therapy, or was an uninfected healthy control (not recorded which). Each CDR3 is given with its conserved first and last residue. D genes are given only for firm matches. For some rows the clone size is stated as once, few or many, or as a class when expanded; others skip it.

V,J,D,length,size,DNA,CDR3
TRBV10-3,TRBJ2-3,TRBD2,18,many,TGTGCCATCAGTGAGTCAGCAGGACTAGCGGGGTCGGGTGATACGCAGTATTTT,CAISESAGLAGSGDTQYF
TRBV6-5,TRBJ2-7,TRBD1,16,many,TGTGCCAGCAGTTACTTCAGTGGGCAGGGGGCGAGAGAGCAGTACTTC,CASSYFSGQGAREQYF
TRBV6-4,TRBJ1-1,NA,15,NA,TGTGCCAGCAGTGAAAGTGCAGGGGCGAACACTGAAGCTTTCTTT,CASSESAGANTEAFF
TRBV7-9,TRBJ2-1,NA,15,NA,TGTGCCAGCAGCTTAGTGGGGGGGCCGAACAATGAGCAGTTCTTC,CASSLVGGPNNEQFF
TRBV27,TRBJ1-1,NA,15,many,TGTGCCAGCAGGCTTCTGGGGTCAGTGAACACTGAAGCTTTCTTT,CASRLLGSVNTEAFF
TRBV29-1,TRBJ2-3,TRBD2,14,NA,TGCAGCGTTGTTCTTGCGGGGGGGCAAGATACGCAGTATTTT,CSVVLAGGQDTQYF
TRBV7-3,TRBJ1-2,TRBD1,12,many,TGTGCCAGCAGCCGGGACAGACTTGGCTACACCTTC,CASSRDRLGYTF
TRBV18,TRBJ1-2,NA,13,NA,TGTGCCAGCTCACCCTACAGGGAGGATGGCTACACCTTC,CASSPYREDGYTF
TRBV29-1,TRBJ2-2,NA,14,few,TGCAGCGTTGAGGGCAGGGCCTACACCGGGGAGCTGTTTTTT,CSVEGRAYTGELFF
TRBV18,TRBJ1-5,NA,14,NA,TGTGCCAGCTCGCCAGTTTATAGCAATCAGCCCCAGCATTTT,CASSPVYSNQPQHF
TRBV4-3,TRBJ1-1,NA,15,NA,TGCGCCAGCAGCCAAGGGAAGTGGGATTACACTGAAGCTTTCTTT,CASSQGKWDYTEAFF
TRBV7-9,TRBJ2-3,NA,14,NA,TGTGCCAGCAGCTCAGGTGAAGGCCCAGATACGCAGTATTTT,CASSSGEGPDTQYF
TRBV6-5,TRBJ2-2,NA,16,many,TGTGCCAGCAGTTACGCGGGGTTCGGGAACACCGGGGAGCTGTTTTTT,CASSYAGFGNTGELFF
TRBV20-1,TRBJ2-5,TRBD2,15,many,TGCAGTGCTAGTGCCCAACTAGCGGGAGTAGAGACCCAGTACTTC,CSASAQLAGVETQYF
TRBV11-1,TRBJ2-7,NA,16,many,TGTGCCAGCAGCTTACGTAGGGACTTCAGCTCCTACGAGCAGTACTTC,CASSLRRDFSSYEQYF
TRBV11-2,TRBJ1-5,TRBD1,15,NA,TGTGCCAGCAGCTTAGAACAGGGGCCCAATCAGCCCCAGCATTTT,CASSLEQGPNQPQHF
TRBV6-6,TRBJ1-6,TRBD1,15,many,TGTGCCAGCAGTTCGGGACAGGGGGTCAGTTCACCCCTCCACTTT,CASSSGQGVSSPLHF
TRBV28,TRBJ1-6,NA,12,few,TGTGCCAGCAGTCCCAGAAATTCACCCCTCCACTTT,CASSPRNSPLHF
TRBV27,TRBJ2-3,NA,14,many,TGTGCCAGCAGTTTATACACAAGCACAGATACGCAGTATTTT,CASSLYTSTDTQYF